Listed below are T cell receptor beta chains from one sample, sequenced in a study of blood T cell repertoires in COVID-19. Clones were sequenced by immunoSEQ multiplex PCR, and TCRdb holds only the in-frame ones, with some missing. The table lists 350,000 to 550,000 clones, nearly 90% of them singletons. Source material: PBMCs or T cells enriched from blood (not recorded which). The receptors were sampled from a woman between 18 and 30 years old with acute COVID-19. The CDR3 runs from the conserved cysteine through the conserved F or W.

j_call,cdr3_length,v_call,cdr3_aa
TRBJ1-1,14,TRBV7-9,CASSPALKNTEAFF
TRBJ1-1,13,TRBV6-5,CASGRQGHTEAFF
TRBJ2-7,13,TRBV7-9,CASSHRQVYEQYF
TRBJ1-2,17,TRBV19,CASSKLTGGADNYGYTF
TRBJ1-2,15,TRBV6-2/TRBV6-3,CASSAYRTGRYGYTF
TRBJ2-5,17,TRBV5-6,CASSPGTGQQYLETQYF
TRBJ2-1,13,TRBV29-1,CSVEVGRGDEQFF
TRBJ2-2,16,TRBV7-9,CASSSPLTGPTGELFF
TRBJ2-5,15,TRBV5-4,CASSLKTGAGETQYF
TRBJ1-1,16,TRBV6-5,CASSYSGGLGNTEAFF
TRBJ1-4,15,TRBV18,CASSPISGDSEKLFF
TRBJ1-6,13,TRBV3-1/TRBV3-2,CASSQDSRSPLHF
TRBJ1-2,13,TRBV5-8,CASSFGGNYGYTF
TRBJ1-1,18,TRBV9,CASSVPPGQVRGNTEAFF
TRBJ2-7,15,TRBV19,CASRGRDRGFDEQYF
TRBJ1-6,15,TRBV7-9,CASSPRQGAASPLHF
TRBJ1-5,18,TRBV6-2/TRBV6-3,CASSYSRVTGGRQQPQHF
TRBJ2-2,16,TRBV27,CASSSSGTLNTGELFF
TRBJ2-7,15,TRBV29-1,CSVEGSAGSSYEQYF
TRBJ1-1,15,TRBV19,CASSEVAGLGTEAFF
TRBJ2-7,14,TRBV28,CASSRDRAPYEQYF
TRBJ1-6,15,TRBV15,CATSRGATEDSPLHF
TRBJ2-1,14,TRBV9,CASSVAFGENEQFF
TRBJ2-1,15,TRBV28,CASSLTGTGNNEQFF
TRBJ1-1,15,TRBV25-1,CASRPTGGVNTEAFF
TRBJ1-1,12,TRBV29-1,CSAGQGRTEAFF
TRBJ1-5,13,TRBV5-1,CASSLQGDQPQHF
TRBJ1-2,13,TRBV5-8,CASSPDRNYGYTF
TRBJ2-7,16,TRBV11-2,CASSSHRQGFLYEQYF
TRBJ2-7,15,TRBV10-3,CAIAAGQGITYEQYF
TRBJ2-1,13,TRBV29-1,CSVVGSFNNEQFF
TRBJ2-1,16,TRBV7-8,CASSNLREHKDNEQFF
TRBJ2-3,15,TRBV7-7,CASSFGTGYTDTQYF
TRBJ1-1,15,TRBV29-1,CSVENRGQMNTEAFF
TRBJ2-7,15,TRBV4-2,CASSQAVRQAYEQYF
TRBJ2-7,14,TRBV27,CASSLGGREGEQYF
TRBJ2-7,14,TRBV10-2,CASKERQGMYEQYF
TRBJ2-3,15,TRBV7-8,CASSLVRDSSDTQYF
TRBJ1-4,15,TRBV5-1,CASSLLGQGDEKLFF
TRBJ2-1,14,TRBV5-8,CASSRTYDYNEQFF